The present entry profiles one T cell receptor (beta chain) with its context. These data originate in a study of blood T cell repertoires in COVID-19. Study at large: The United States, Italy and Spain supplied acute and convalescent COVID-19 samples. Nucleic acid was either cDNA or gDNA, and it came from T cells, B-cell-depleted T cells, or PBMCs.

The CDR3 runs to 14 residues. V was trimmed by 4 bases and J by 6 bases, leaving 12 bases between them. CDR1 and CDR2 (germline): SGHVS, FQNEAQ. In the original analysis: Quantification of nucleated cells was approximated via reference gene primer amplification. The assay was immunoSEQ multiplex PCR, and TCRdb's table has in-frame clones only and misses some. V and J calls and clone size are those listed in that table; D and trimming were worked out from the DNA. The sample lists some 150,000 clones, roughly 85% seen once, with around 2.9% in the top ten. Sequenced sample: peripheral blood. The chain employs TRBV7-8 and TRBJ2-2; tentative D call: TRBD2 (6 bases). This receptor was identified in a man over 45 with acute or convalescent COVID-19. The CDR3 DNA sequence: TGTGCCAGCAGCTCGGGGGAGAGCGCCGGGGAGCTGTTTTTT. Its translation: CASSSGESAGELFF.